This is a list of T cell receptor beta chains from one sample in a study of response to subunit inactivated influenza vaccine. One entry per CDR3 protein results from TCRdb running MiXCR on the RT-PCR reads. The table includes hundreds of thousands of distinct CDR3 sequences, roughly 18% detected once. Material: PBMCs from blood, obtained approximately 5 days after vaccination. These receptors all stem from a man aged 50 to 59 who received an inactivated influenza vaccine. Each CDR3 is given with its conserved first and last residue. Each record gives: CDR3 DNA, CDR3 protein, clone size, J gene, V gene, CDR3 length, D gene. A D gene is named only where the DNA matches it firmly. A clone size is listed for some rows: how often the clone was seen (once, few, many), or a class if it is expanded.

cdr3_nt: TGCAGTGCCAAACGTCGACAGAGGTATAATTCACCCCTCCACTTT
cdr3_aa: CSAKRRQRYNSPLHF
clone_size: few
j_call: TRBJ1-6
v_call: TRBV20-1
cdr3_length: 15
d_call: NA

cdr3_nt: TGTGCCAGCGGCGATGAGTCGAATCAGCCCCAGCATTTT
cdr3_aa: CASGDESNQPQHF
clone_size: once
j_call: TRBJ1-5
v_call: TRBV28
cdr3_length: 13
d_call: NA

cdr3_nt: TGTGCCAGCAGCCAAGGCATTAGCGGGAGCTTTCTAGGCGGGGAGCTGTTTTTT
cdr3_aa: CASSQGISGSFLGGELFF
clone_size: NA
j_call: TRBJ2-2
v_call: TRBV3-1
cdr3_length: 18
d_call: TRBD2

cdr3_nt: TGTGCCAGCAGTTCACAGGGGGCGAGCACTGAAGCTTTCTTT
cdr3_aa: CASSSQGASTEAFF
clone_size: few
j_call: TRBJ1-1
v_call: TRBV6-5
cdr3_length: 14
d_call: TRBD1

cdr3_nt: TGTGCCATCAGTGATATGGGCAACTATCATCAGCCCCAGCATTTT
cdr3_aa: CAISDMGNYHQPQHF
clone_size: NA
j_call: TRBJ1-5
v_call: TRBV10-3
cdr3_length: 15
d_call: NA

cdr3_nt: TGTGCCAGCAGTTTATGGTTAGGTACAGGGGCCACCGGGGAGCTGTTTTTT
cdr3_aa: CASSLWLGTGATGELFF
clone_size: NA
j_call: TRBJ2-2
v_call: TRBV12-3/TRBV12-4
cdr3_length: 17
d_call: TRBD1

cdr3_nt: TGTGCCAGCAGTTTTGGCGGCACACGGGATACGCAGTATTTT
cdr3_aa: CASSFGGTRDTQYF
clone_size: few
j_call: TRBJ2-3
v_call: TRBV28
cdr3_length: 14
d_call: NA

cdr3_nt: TGTGCCAGCAGTTTAATGAGAGGTGGGAGGCACGCTGAGCAGTTCTTC
cdr3_aa: CASSLMRGGRHAEQFF
clone_size: NA
j_call: TRBJ2-1
v_call: TRBV28
cdr3_length: 16
d_call: NA

cdr3_nt: TGTGCCAGCAGACTTGTCCCCGGGGAGCTGTTTTTT
cdr3_aa: CASRLVPGELFF
clone_size: NA
j_call: TRBJ2-2
v_call: TRBV12-3/TRBV12-4
cdr3_length: 12
d_call: NA

cdr3_nt: TGCAGTGCTAGTTTTTGGGGGGATGAGACCCAGTACTTC
cdr3_aa: CSASFWGDETQYF
clone_size: NA
j_call: TRBJ2-5
v_call: TRBV20-1
cdr3_length: 13
d_call: NA

cdr3_nt: TGCAGTGCTAGAGATCTTAGGACAGGGGACAAAAACATTCAGTACTTC
cdr3_aa: CSARDLRTGDKNIQYF
clone_size: few
j_call: TRBJ2-4
v_call: TRBV20-1
cdr3_length: 16
d_call: TRBD1

cdr3_nt: TGTGCCAGCAGCGTGGCAGTCGGGATTTTTGAAGATCAGCCCCAGCATTTT
cdr3_aa: CASSVAVGIFEDQPQHF
clone_size: many
j_call: TRBJ1-5
v_call: TRBV12-3/TRBV12-4
cdr3_length: 17
d_call: NA

cdr3_nt: TGTGCCAGCAGCTTACAGCCAAGTAACACTGAAGCTTTCTTT
cdr3_aa: CASSLQPSNTEAFF
clone_size: many
j_call: TRBJ1-1
v_call: TRBV7-2
cdr3_length: 14
d_call: NA

cdr3_nt: TGTGCCAGCAGTTTTGGGGGCGGTGAGGTTACCGGGGAGCTGTTTTTT
cdr3_aa: CASSFGGGEVTGELFF
clone_size: NA
j_call: TRBJ2-2
v_call: TRBV12-3/TRBV12-4
cdr3_length: 16
d_call: NA

cdr3_nt: TGTGCCAGCAGTCTGATGTTAGGGGCGAACACCGGGGAGCTGTTTTTT
cdr3_aa: CASSLMLGANTGELFF
clone_size: few
j_call: TRBJ2-2
v_call: TRBV27
cdr3_length: 16
d_call: NA

cdr3_nt: TGCAGTGCTCCTACCCCCATAGCGACTCTTTACAATGAGCAGTTCTTC
cdr3_aa: CSAPTPIATLYNEQFF
clone_size: many
j_call: TRBJ2-1
v_call: TRBV20-1
cdr3_length: 16
d_call: NA

cdr3_nt: TGTGCCAGCAGTAGAACAGGGGGCTCCTACAATGAGCAGTTCTTC
cdr3_aa: CASSRTGGSYNEQFF
clone_size: many
j_call: TRBJ2-1
v_call: TRBV12-3/TRBV12-4
cdr3_length: 15
d_call: TRBD1

cdr3_nt: TGCAGTGCGGACCCCGGCGGGGTTAAGACCGGGGAGCTGTTTTTT
cdr3_aa: CSADPGGVKTGELFF
clone_size: few
j_call: TRBJ2-2
v_call: TRBV20-1
cdr3_length: 15
d_call: NA

cdr3_nt: TGTGCCACCAGTGAGGGGGGGGAGCTGTTTTTT
cdr3_aa: CATSEGGELFF
clone_size: few
j_call: TRBJ2-2
v_call: TRBV24-1
cdr3_length: 11
d_call: NA

cdr3_nt: TGTGCCAGCAGTGGACAGGGGGCAGAGACCCAGTACTTC
cdr3_aa: CASSGQGAETQYF
clone_size: NA
j_call: TRBJ2-5
v_call: TRBV6-2/TRBV6-3
cdr3_length: 13
d_call: TRBD1

cdr3_nt: TGTGCCAGCAGCGTAGACAGGGTGTTGGGAGACACTGAAGCTTTCTTT
cdr3_aa: CASSVDRVLGDTEAFF
clone_size: few
j_call: TRBJ1-1
v_call: TRBV9
cdr3_length: 16
d_call: NA

cdr3_nt: TGTGCCAGCAGCCAAGGGCGTGGGCAGGGGGCAGATGAGCAGTTCTTC
cdr3_aa: CASSQGRGQGADEQFF
clone_size: NA
j_call: TRBJ2-1
v_call: TRBV4-2
cdr3_length: 16
d_call: TRBD1

cdr3_nt: TGCAGTGCTTCAGGCACAGGGGGCACAGATACGCAGTATTTT
cdr3_aa: CSASGTGGTDTQYF
clone_size: few
j_call: TRBJ2-3
v_call: TRBV20-1
cdr3_length: 14
d_call: TRBD1

cdr3_nt: TGTGCCAGCAGTTACTCATCCGGGGTTAATGACAATGAGCAGTTCTTC
cdr3_aa: CASSYSSGVNDNEQFF
clone_size: NA
j_call: TRBJ2-1
v_call: TRBV6-5
cdr3_length: 16
d_call: NA

cdr3_nt: TGTGCCAGCAGCCGCCAATACGAGCAGTTCTTC
cdr3_aa: CASSRQYEQFF
clone_size: NA
j_call: TRBJ2-1
v_call: TRBV28
cdr3_length: 11
d_call: NA

cdr3_nt: TGTGCCACCAAGATGGTGACAGGGGACCAAGAGACCCAGTACTTC
cdr3_aa: CATKMVTGDQETQYF
clone_size: NA
j_call: TRBJ2-5
v_call: TRBV10-3
cdr3_length: 15
d_call: TRBD1

cdr3_nt: TGTGCCAGCAGTGAAGCGCTAGTGGAGGGCTACACCTTC
cdr3_aa: CASSEALVEGYTF
clone_size: few
j_call: TRBJ1-2
v_call: TRBV2
cdr3_length: 13
d_call: NA

cdr3_nt: TGTGCCAGCAGCACGGACATCCGTTTCTCACCCCTCCACTTT
cdr3_aa: CASSTDIRFSPLHF
clone_size: NA
j_call: TRBJ1-6
v_call: TRBV28
cdr3_length: 14
d_call: NA

cdr3_nt: TGCAGTGCTTCCTCATCGCGGGAGGGGTATTACGAGCAGTTCTTC
cdr3_aa: CSASSSREGYYEQFF
clone_size: many
j_call: TRBJ2-1
v_call: TRBV20-1
cdr3_length: 15
d_call: TRBD2

cdr3_nt: TGTGCCAGCAGTTACACGGTAGCGGGGCCTTCAGAGACCCAGTACTTC
cdr3_aa: CASSYTVAGPSETQYF
clone_size: once
j_call: TRBJ2-5
v_call: TRBV6-2/TRBV6-3
cdr3_length: 16
d_call: TRBD2

cdr3_nt: TGCGCCAGCAGCCGGGGGTCTTCCGGGGAGCTGTTTTTT
cdr3_aa: CASSRGSSGELFF
clone_size: few
j_call: TRBJ2-2
v_call: TRBV5-1
cdr3_length: 13
d_call: NA

cdr3_nt: TGTGCCGGCAGCTGGGTTGTGGGAGCGGGGGGGCCTGAGACCCAGTACTTC
cdr3_aa: CAGSWVVGAGGPETQYF
clone_size: few
j_call: TRBJ2-5
v_call: TRBV7-2
cdr3_length: 17
d_call: TRBD2

cdr3_nt: TGTGCCTCCAGAGGGTTGACCGGGGAGCTGTTTTTT
cdr3_aa: CASRGLTGELFF
clone_size: NA
j_call: TRBJ2-2
v_call: TRBV6-2/TRBV6-3
cdr3_length: 12
d_call: NA

cdr3_nt: TGTGCCAGCAGCCAAGATCAGGGGTGGGAGACCCAGTACTTC
cdr3_aa: CASSQDQGWETQYF
clone_size: once
j_call: TRBJ2-5
v_call: TRBV14
cdr3_length: 14
d_call: NA

cdr3_nt: TGTGCCACCACACTCAGGACAGGGCGATCCATCTACGAGCAGTACTTC
cdr3_aa: CATTLRTGRSIYEQYF
clone_size: NA
j_call: TRBJ2-7
v_call: TRBV2
cdr3_length: 16
d_call: TRBD1

cdr3_nt: TGTGCCATCAGTGAGAAGACAGGCTACAATGAGCAGTTCTTC
cdr3_aa: CAISEKTGYNEQFF
clone_size: few
j_call: TRBJ2-1
v_call: TRBV10-3
cdr3_length: 14
d_call: NA